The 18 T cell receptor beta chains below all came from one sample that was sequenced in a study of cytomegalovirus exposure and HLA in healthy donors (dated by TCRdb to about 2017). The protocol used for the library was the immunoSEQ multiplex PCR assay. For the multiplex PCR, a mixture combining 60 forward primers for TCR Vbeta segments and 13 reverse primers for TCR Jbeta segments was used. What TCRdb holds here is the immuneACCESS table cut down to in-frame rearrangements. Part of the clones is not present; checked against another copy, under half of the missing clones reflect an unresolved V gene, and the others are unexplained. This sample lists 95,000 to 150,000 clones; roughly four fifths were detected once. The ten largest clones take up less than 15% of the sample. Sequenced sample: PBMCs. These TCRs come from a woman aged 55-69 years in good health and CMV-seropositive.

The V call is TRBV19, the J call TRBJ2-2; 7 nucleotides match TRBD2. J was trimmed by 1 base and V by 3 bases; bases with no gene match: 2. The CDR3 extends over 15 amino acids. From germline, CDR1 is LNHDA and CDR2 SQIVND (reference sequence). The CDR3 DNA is TGTGCCAGTAGTATGGCGGGGGTGAACACCGGGGAGCTGTTTTTT. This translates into CASSMAGVNTGELFF. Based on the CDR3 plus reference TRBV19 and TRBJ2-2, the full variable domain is DGGITQSPKYLFRKEGQNVTLSCEQNLNHDAMYWYRQDPGQGLRLIYYSQIVNDFQKGDIAEGYSVSREKKESFPLTVTSAQKNPTAFYLCASSMAGVNTGELFFGEGSRLTVL.

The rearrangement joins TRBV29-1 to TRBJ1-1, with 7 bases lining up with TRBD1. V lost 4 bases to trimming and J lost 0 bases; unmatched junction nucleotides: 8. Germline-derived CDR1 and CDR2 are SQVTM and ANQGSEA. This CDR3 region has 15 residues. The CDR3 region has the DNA TGCAGCGTTGTACCGGGACAGAATCTGAACACTGAAGCTTTCTTT. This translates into CSVVPGQNLNTEAFF. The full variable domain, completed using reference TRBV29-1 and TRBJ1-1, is SAVISQKPSRDICQRGTSLTIQCQVDSQVTMMFWYRQQPGQSLTLIATANQGSEATYESGFVIDKFPISRPNLTFSTLTVSNMSPEDSSIYLCSVVPGQNLNTEAFFGQGTRLTVV.

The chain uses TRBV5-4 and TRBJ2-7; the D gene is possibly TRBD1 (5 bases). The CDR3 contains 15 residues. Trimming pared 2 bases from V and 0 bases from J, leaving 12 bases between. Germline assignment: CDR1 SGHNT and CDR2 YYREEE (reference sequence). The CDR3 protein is CASSFGQVSSYEQYF. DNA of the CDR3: TGTGCCAGCAGCTTTGGACAAGTGAGCTCCTACGAGCAGTACTTC.

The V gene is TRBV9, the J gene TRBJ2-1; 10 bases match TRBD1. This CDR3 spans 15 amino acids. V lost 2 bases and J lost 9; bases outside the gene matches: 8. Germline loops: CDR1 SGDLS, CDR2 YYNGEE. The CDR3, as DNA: TGTGCCAGCAGCGTTGGGACAGGGGAGGACGGTGAGCAGTTCTTC. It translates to CASSVGTGEDGEQFF.

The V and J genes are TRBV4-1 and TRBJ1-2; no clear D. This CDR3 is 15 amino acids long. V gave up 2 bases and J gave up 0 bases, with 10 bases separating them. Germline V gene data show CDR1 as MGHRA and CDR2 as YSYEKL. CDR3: CASSQNRGANYGYTF. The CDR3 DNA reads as TGCGCCAGCAGCCAAAATCGGGGAGCTAACTATGGCTACACCTTC.

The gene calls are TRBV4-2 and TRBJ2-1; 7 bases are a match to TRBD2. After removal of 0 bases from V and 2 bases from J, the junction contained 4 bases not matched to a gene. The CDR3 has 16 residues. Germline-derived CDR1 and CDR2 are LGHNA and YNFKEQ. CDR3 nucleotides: TGTGCCAGCAGCCAAGAGGCGCGGGGGACCTACAATGAGCAGTTCTTC. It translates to CASSQEARGTYNEQFF.

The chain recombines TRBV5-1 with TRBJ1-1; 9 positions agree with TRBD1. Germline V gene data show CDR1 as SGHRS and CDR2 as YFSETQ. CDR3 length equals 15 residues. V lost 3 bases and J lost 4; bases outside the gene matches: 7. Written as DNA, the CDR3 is TGCGCCAGCAGCTCGTTGGGACAGGGCGGCACTGAAGCTTTCTTT. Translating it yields CASSSLGQGGTEAFF.

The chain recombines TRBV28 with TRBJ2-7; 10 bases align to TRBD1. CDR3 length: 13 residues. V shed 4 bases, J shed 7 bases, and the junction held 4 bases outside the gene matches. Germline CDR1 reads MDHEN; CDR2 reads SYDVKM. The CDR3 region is CASSSGQGWEQYF. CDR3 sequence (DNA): TGTGCCAGCAGTTCGGGACAGGGGTGGGAGCAGTACTTC.

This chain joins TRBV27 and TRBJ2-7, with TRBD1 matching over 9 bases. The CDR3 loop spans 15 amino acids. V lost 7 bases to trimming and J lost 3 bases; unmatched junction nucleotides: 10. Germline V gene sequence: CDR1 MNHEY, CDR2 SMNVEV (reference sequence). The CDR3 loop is CASTSGDRVFYEQYF. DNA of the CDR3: TGTGCCAGCACCTCTGGGGACAGGGTTTTCTACGAGCAGTACTTC.

CDR3: CASSEQEGAYGYTF. The CDR3 nucleotides are TGTGCCAGCAGTGAACAGGAGGGGGCCTATGGCTACACCTTC. This chain joins TRBV6-1 and TRBJ1-2, with 7 bases aligning to TRBD1. Germline values: CDR1 MNHNS, CDR2 SASEGT. CDR3 length equals 14 residues. V was clipped by 2 bases and J by 4 bases; unmatched bases: 4.

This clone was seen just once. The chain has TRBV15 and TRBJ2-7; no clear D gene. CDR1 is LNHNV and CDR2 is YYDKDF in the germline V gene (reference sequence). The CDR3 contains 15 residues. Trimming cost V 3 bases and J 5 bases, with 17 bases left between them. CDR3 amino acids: CATSRGFGPSDEQYF. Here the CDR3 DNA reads TGTGCCACCAGCAGGGGCTTTGGCCCATCGGACGAGCAGTACTTC. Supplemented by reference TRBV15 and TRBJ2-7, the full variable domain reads DAMVIQNPRYQVTQFGKPVTLSCSQTLNHNVMYWYQQKSSQAPKLLFHYYDKDFNNEADTPDNFQSRRPNTSFCFLDIRSPGLGDTAMYLCATSRGFGPSDEQYFGPGTRLTVT.

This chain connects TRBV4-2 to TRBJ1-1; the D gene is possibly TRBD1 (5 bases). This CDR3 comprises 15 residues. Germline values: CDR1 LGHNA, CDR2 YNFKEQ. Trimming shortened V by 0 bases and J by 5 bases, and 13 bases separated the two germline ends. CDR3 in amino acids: CASSQDGQGITEAFF. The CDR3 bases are TGTGCCAGCAGCCAAGACGGCCAGGGAATTACTGAAGCTTTCTTT.

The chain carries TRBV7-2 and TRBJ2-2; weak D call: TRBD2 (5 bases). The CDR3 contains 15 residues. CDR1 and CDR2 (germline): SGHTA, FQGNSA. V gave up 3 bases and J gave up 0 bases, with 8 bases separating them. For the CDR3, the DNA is TGTGCCAGCAGCTTCGGGGTGTCGAACACCGGGGAGCTGTTTTTT. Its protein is CASSFGVSNTGELFF.

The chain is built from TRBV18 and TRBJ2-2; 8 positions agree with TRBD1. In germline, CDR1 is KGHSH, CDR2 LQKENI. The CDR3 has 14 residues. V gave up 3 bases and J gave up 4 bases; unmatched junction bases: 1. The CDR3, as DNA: TGTGCCAGCTCACCGGACAGGGCCACCGGGGAGCTGTTTTTT. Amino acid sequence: CASSPDRATGELFF. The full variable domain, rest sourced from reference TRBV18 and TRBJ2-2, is NAGVMQNPRHLVRRRGQEARLRCSPMKGHSHVYWYRQLPEEGLKFMVYLQKENIIDESGMPKERFSAEFPKEGPSILRIQQVVRGDSAAYFCASSPDRATGELFFGEGSRLTVL.

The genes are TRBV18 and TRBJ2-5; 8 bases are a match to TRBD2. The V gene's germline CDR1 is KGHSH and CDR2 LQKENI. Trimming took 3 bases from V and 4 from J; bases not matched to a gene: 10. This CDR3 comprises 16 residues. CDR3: CASSPKSGSVSETQYF. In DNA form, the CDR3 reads TGTGCCAGCTCACCCAAAAGCGGGAGCGTCTCAGAGACCCAGTACTTC.

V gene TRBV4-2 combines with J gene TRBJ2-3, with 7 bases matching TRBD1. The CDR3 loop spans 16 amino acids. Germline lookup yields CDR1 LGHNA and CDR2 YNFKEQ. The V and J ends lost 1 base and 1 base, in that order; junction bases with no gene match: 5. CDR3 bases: TGTGCCAGCAGCCAAGGGGACAGACTCGGCACAGATACGCAGTATTTT. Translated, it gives CASSQGDRLGTDTQYF.

In DNA form, the CDR3 reads TGTGCCAGCAGCCCCCGAGGTCTGAACACTGAAGCTTTCTTT. Amino acid sequence: CASSPRGLNTEAFF. The chain links TRBV7-9 to TRBJ1-1; no definite D call. The V and J ends lost 5 bases and 0 bases respectively, with 10 bases between them. The CDR3 sequence is 14 residues long. Germline V gene sequence: CDR1 SEHNR, CDR2 FQNEAQ (reference sequence).

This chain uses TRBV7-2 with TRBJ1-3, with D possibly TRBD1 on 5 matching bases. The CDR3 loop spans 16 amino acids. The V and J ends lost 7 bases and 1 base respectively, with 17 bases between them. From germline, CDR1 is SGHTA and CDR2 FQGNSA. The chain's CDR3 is CASTKYPGGSGNTIYF. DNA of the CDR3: TGTGCCAGCACTAAATATCCCGGGGGTTCTGGAAACACCATATATTTT.